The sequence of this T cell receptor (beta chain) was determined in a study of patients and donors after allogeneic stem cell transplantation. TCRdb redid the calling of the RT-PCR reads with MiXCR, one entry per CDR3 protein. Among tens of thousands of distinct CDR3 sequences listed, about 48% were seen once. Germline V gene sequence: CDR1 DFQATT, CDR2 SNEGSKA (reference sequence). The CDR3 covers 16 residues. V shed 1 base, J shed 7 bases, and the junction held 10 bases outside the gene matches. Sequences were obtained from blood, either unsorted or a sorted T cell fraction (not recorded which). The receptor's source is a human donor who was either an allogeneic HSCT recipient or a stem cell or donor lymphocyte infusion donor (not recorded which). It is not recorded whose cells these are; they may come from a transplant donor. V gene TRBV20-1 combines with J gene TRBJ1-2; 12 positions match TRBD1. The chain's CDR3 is CSARVRDRGHSGGYTF. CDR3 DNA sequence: TGCAGTGCTAGAGTTCGGGACAGGGGGCATTCGGGTGGCTACACCTTC.